The sequence of this TCR beta chain was determined in a study of T-cell memory formation after mild COVID-19. Findings and limits, study-wide: Clones that contracted from day 15 to 85 had balanced CD4/CD8; later expanders were CD4+ biased.

This CDR3 is 16 amino acids long. The germline V gene encodes CDR1 MDHEN and CDR2 SYDVKM. The junction had 6 bases not matched to a gene; V was cut back by 2 bases and J by 3 bases. Points on this clonotype: Its antigen is not identified.

5'RACE with constant-segment primers yielded barcoded, UMI-tagged TCR alpha and TCR beta cDNA libraries. MiXCR, run by TCRdb on the 5' RACE reads, gives a single entry per CDR3 protein. The sample lists approximately 300,000 distinct CDR3 sequences; 15% to 20% were seen once. Sequencing used PBMCs or a T cell subset sorted from them (not recorded which). This sequence joins TRBV28 and TRBJ2-2, with 7 bases identical to TRBD2. This sequence originates from a man between 18 and 35 years old who had mild COVID-19 (a few samples of this study predate the infection). Cell type and time point are not known. Here the CDR3 reads CASSLERGPDTGELFF. Here the CDR3 DNA reads TGTGCCAGCAGTTTAGAGCGGGGACCGGACACCGGGGAGCTGTTTTTT. The full variable domain, completed using reference TRBV28 and TRBJ2-2, is DVKVTQSSRYLVKRTGEKVFLECVQDMDHENMFWYRQDPGLGLRLIYFSYDVKMKEKGDIPEGYSVSREKKERFSLILESASTNQTSMYLCASSLERGPDTGELFFGEGSRLTVL.